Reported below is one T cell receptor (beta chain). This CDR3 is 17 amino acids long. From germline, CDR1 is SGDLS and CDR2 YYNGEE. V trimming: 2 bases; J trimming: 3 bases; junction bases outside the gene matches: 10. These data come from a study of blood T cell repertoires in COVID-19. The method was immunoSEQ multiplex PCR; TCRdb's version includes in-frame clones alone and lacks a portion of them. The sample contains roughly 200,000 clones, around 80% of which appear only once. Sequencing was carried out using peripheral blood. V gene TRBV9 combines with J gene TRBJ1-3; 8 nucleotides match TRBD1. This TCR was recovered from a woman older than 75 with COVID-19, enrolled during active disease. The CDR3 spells CASSVDRTGTGGNTIYF. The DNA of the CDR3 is TGTGCCAGCAGCGTCGATAGGACAGGGACTGGTGGAAACACCATATATTTT.